The clone carrying this T cell receptor beta chain was picked up many times. Its cognate antigen is unknown. HTBI primers from iRepertoire and Arm-PCR of CDR3 regions yielded the TCR beta libraries. Each CDR3 protein is one row after TCRdb ran MiXCR on the multiplex PCR reads. The sample records about 450,000 distinct CDR3 sequences, 16% being singletons. The time point was: newly diagnosed GD, antithyroid drugs for less than 3 months. The TCR library was made from RNA that had been extracted from PBMCs in TRIzol. This specimen comes from a study of regulatory T cells in long-lasting Graves disease. Study in general: Graves' patients who were just diagnosed had used antithyroid drugs for under 3 months. Study results and caveats: Samples came from peripheral blood alone, without thyroid tissue. Gene preferences differed: TRBV28, TRBJ1-2, TRBJ2-5 in persistent cases.

The CDR3 extends over 11 amino acids. V shed 4 bases and J shed 15 bases, with 13 bases lying between them. This sample also belongs to another study, concerning T cells in Graves' hyperthyroidism and ophthalmopathy.

V usage is TRBV12-3 or TRBV12-4 and J usage is TRBJ1-5; unclear D gene. Sequencing was performed on peripheral blood mononuclear cells (PBMCs), taken at new diagnosis, from a patient treated with antithyroid drugs. The TCR sequence derives from a woman aged 25 to 39 with Graves disease. CDR3 DNA sequence: TGTGCCAGCAGTTACCGGGTCACGTTGCATTTT. This translates into CASSYRVTLHF.